This T cell receptor (beta chain) is from a study of sequential checkpoint blockade in melanoma. Germline CDR1 reads SNHLY; CDR2 reads FYNNEI. The V end was cut by 8 bases, the J end by 7 bases, with 26 bases between. CDR3 length equals 16 residues. Method: immunoSEQ multiplex PCR; TCRdb's copy keeps in-frame clones and lacks some. The table lists 31,000 or so clones, 75% to 90% of them singletons. Treatment given: randomized to nivolumab then ipilimumab (arm A) or the reverse (arm B). Patients had received no earlier DNA-damaging chemotherapy. Sorted cells were live CD3+CD8+, lacking CD19 and CD56, from PBMCs.

The genes are TRBV2 and TRBJ2-5, with TRBD2 as a possible D gene (5 bases). The clonotype comes from a human donor with melanoma. The sequences come from CD8+ T cells sorted from blood (inferred from file names), collected from a patient given nivolumab and ipilimumab in sequence. CDR3 nucleotide sequence: TGTGCCAGCCATGGTCGCGGGCCCTCTGGGTGGTCGACCCAGTACTTC. Its translation is CASHGRGPSGWSTQYF.